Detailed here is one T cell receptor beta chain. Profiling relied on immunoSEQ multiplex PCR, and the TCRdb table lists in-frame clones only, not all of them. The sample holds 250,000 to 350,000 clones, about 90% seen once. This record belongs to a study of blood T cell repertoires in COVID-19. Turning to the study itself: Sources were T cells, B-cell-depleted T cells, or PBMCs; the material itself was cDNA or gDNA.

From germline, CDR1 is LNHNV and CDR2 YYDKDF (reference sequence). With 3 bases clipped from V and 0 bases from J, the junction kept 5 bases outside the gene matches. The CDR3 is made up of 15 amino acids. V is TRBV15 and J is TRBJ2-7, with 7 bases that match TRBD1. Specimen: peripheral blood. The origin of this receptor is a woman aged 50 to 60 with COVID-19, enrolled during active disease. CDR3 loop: CATSSIRDSSYEQYF. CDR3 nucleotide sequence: TGTGCCACCAGCAGCATCCGGGACAGCTCCTACGAGCAGTACTTC.